The TCR beta chain under discussion was sequenced for a study of cytomegalovirus exposure and HLA in healthy donors. J lost 6 bases, V lost 10 bases, and 10 bases had no gene match. CDR3 length: 14 amino acids. CDR1 and CDR2 (germline): MNHNS, SASEGT. The primer mix had 60 Vbeta and 13 Jbeta primers. Some clones are missing from TCRdb's copy, which holds only in-frame ones; the method was immunoSEQ multiplex PCR. The table shows about 70,000 clones, with 80% to 90% occurring only once. V gene TRBV6-1 combines with J gene TRBJ2-1, with 9 bases lining up with TRBD2. This TCR was recovered from a woman in her thirties in good health and CMV-seronegative. The material sequenced was PBMCs. CDR3 coding DNA: TGTGCCACTTCACAGCGGGAGGAGGGCAATGAGCAGTTCTTC. Amino acids: CATSQREEGNEQFF.